The 22 T cell receptor beta chains below were found in one sample sequenced in a study of metastatic and nonmetastatic thyroid tumors. With MiXCR, TCRdb called clones anew from the PCR reads. Of roughly 25,000 clones in the sample, about 24% were seen once. Each patient went into thyroid surgery without having received any treatment. Material: blood. These receptors all stem from a male donor with papillary thyroid cancer or a benign thyroid nodule (not recorded which). Some clones in this sample may be carry-over from other donors' samples.

This clone was counted at least ten times. The V gene is TRBV18, the J gene TRBJ2-3, with 12 nucleotides matching TRBD1. Germline loops: CDR1 KGHSH, CDR2 LQKENI. This CDR3 contains 14 residues. Trimming took 6 bases from V and 2 from J; bases not matched to a gene: 0. Written as DNA, the CDR3 is TGTGCCAGCTCGGGACAGGGGGCCACAGATACGCAGTATTTT. Translating it yields CASSGQGATDTQYF.

In its sample, this clone was seen many times. A much larger clone sits a single nucleotide away, making a read error possible. V is TRBV7-2 and J is TRBJ1-2, with TRBD1 as a possible D gene (6 bases). Per germline, CDR1 SGHTA and CDR2 FQGNSA. Between the trimmed V and J ends, which lost 5 bases and 10 bases, there was a span of 20 bases. This CDR3 has 14 residues. In nucleotides, the CDR3 is TGTGCCAGCAGCATGGAACGGGACATGCTGTCCTACACCTTC. It yields the protein CASSMERDMLSYTF.

The V and J genes are TRBV7-8 and TRBJ2-7, with no clear D. Germline loops: CDR1 SGHVS, CDR2 FQNEAQ. This CDR3 spans 15 amino acids. Trimming took 5 bases from V and 0 from J, leaving 14 bases between them. CDR3 bases: TGTGCCAGCAGCCCTAGAACAGAGAGCTCCTACGAGCAGTACTTC. Translated, it gives CASSPRTESSYEQYF.

Many counts were recorded for this clone. CDR3 sequence (DNA): TGTGCCAGCACTCTCCGACGGCCCTCGAGCTCTGGGGCCAACGTCCTGACTTTC. Amino acids: CASTLRRPSSSGANVLTF. The rearrangement joins TRBV6-5 to TRBJ2-6; no firm D call. The germline V gene has CDR1 MNHEY and CDR2 SVGAGI. V gave up 7 bases and J gave up 0 bases, with 19 bases separating them. The CDR3 has 18 residues.

This clone was recorded many times. The chain uses TRBV20-1 and TRBJ2-5, with 9 nucleotides matching TRBD2. J was trimmed by 4 bases and V by 7 bases; bases with no gene match: 7. Germline V gene lookup returns CDR1 DFQATT and CDR2 SNEGSKA (reference sequence). The CDR3 runs to 13 residues. CDR3 amino acids: CSVLAGEVETQYF. The CDR3 bases are TGCAGTGTCTTAGCGGGGGAGGTAGAGACCCAGTACTTC.

This clone was counted ten times or more. The V call is TRBV5-5, the J call TRBJ2-2; D may match TRBD1 or TRBD2 (5 bases each). Trimming took 1 base from V and 5 from J, leaving 12 bases between them. Germline V gene sequence: CDR1 SGHKS, CDR2 YYEKEE (reference sequence). This CDR3 spans 15 amino acids. CDR3: CASSLWGTPTGELFF. CDR3 DNA sequence: TGTGCCAGCAGCTTGTGGGGGACGCCTACCGGGGAGCTGTTTTTT.

By share, this clone ranks as medium-sized. The chain carries TRBV14 and TRBJ2-7; D is unclear. With 2 bases removed from V and 6 bases from J, the gap between germline ends came to 8 bases. The CDR3 covers 12 residues. CDR1 and CDR2 (germline): SGHDN, FVKESK. CDR3 coding DNA: TGTGCCAGCAGCCAAACAATCGGCGAGCAGTACTTC. Amino acids: CASSQTIGEQYF.

This clone was seen a few times. A read error is possible here, since a much larger clone lies one base away. V is TRBV6-2 or TRBV6-3 and J is TRBJ2-7; D unresolved. The CDR3 has 13 residues. Germline lookup yields CDR1 MNHEY and CDR2 SVGEGT. Trimming cost V 11 bases and J 3 bases, with 17 bases left between them. This CDR3 reads CAGIPGFDYEQYF. The CDR3, as DNA: TGTGCCGGCATCCCCGGGTTCGACTACGAGCAGTACTTC.

Note on this clone: One base away lies a much larger clone, so this may be a sequencing read error. The gene calls are TRBV2 and TRBJ2-7; D is uncertain. The CDR3 loop spans 12 amino acids. Germline-derived CDR1 and CDR2 are SNHLY and FYNNEI. Trimming pared 7 bases from V and 8 bases from J, leaving 15 bases between. The CDR3 DNA reads as TGTGCCAGCAAGGGTGAAGTCGACAAGCAGTACTTC. It yields the protein CASKGEVDKQYF. Looking up the rest from reference TRBV2 and TRBJ2-7 gives the full variable domain: EPEVTQTPSHQVTQMGQEVILRCVPISNHLYFYWYRQILGQKVEFLVSFYNNEISEKSEIFDDQFSVERPDGSNFTLKIRSTKLEDSAMYFCASKGEVDKQYFGPGTRLTVT.

This clone qualifies as medium-sized (0.01 to 0.1%). The V gene is TRBV6-4, the J gene TRBJ2-1; D remains unclear. CDR3 size: 15 residues. Germline V gene lookup returns CDR1 MRHNA and CDR2 SNTAGT. Deletions cut 6 bases from V and 0 bases from J, with 12 bases between. The CDR3 DNA reads as TGTGCCAGCAGCCCTGACTTGGACTCCTACAATGAGCAGTTCTTC. Its protein product is CASSPDLDSYNEQFF.

Many counts were recorded for this clone. The rearrangement links TRBV4-1 to TRBJ2-2; weak D call: TRBD2 (6 bases). V was pared by 4 bases and J by 2 bases, with 23 bases between. Germline CDR1 MGHRA, CDR2 YSYEKL. CDR3 length: 19 amino acids. The CDR3 spells CASSPTPPLSRDNTGELFF. The DNA of the CDR3 is TGCGCCAGCAGCCCCACCCCCCCTCTATCGCGGGATAACACCGGGGAGCTGTTTTTT.

The chain has TRBV27 and TRBJ2-2; D unresolved. This CDR3 spans 14 amino acids. Germline V gives CDR1 MNHEY, CDR2 SMNVEV (reference sequence). Between the trimmed V and J ends, which lost 7 bases and 3 bases, there was a span of 12 bases. CDR3 sequence: CASTIRVDTGELFF. The CDR3 DNA follows: TGTGCCAGCACCATCCGAGTCGACACCGGGGAGCTGTTTTTT.

This clone was found many times. The chain carries TRBV4-1 and TRBJ2-1, with D unclear. V shed 1 base and J shed 8 bases, with 18 bases lying between them. From germline, CDR1 is MGHRA and CDR2 YSYEKL. The CDR3 totals 16 residues. CDR3 DNA sequence: TGCGCCAGCAGCCAAGCTTCGGGTGTGATTTACTATGAGCAGTTCTTC. The encoded protein is CASSQASGVIYYEQFF.

The V and J genes are TRBV6-1 and TRBJ2-1, with D unresolved. Trimming removed 5 bases at V and 2 bases at J, with 13 bases between. The CDR3 spans 15 residues. The germline CDR1 and CDR2 sequences are MNHNS and SASEGT. The CDR3 coding sequence is TGTGCCAGCAGTCCAGCTATCTCGGCCTACAATGAGCAGTTCTTC. Its protein is CASSPAISAYNEQFF.

This clone was recorded many times. The genes are TRBV20-1 and TRBJ2-3; no firm D call. CDR1 is DFQATT and CDR2 is SNEGSKA in the germline V gene (reference sequence). Trimming removed 2 bases at V and 0 bases at J, with 18 bases between. CDR3 length equals 17 residues. In DNA form, the CDR3 reads TGCAGTGCTAGACGAGCCCCTCGACTGACTAGCACAGATACGCAGTATTTT. Protein: CSARRAPRLTSTDTQYF.

Comments on this clone: An end of the junction differs from the germline gene, which may be a read error. The chain is built from TRBV10-3 and TRBJ1-2; D remains unclear. CDR3 length: 14 amino acids. Per the germline V gene, CDR1 is ENHRY and CDR2 is SYGVKD. The CDR3 bases are TGTGCCATCAGTGTGTCGCCGGTAGCATATGGCTACAACTTC. Translation gives CAISVSPVAYGYNF.

This clone has at least ten counts. This chain uses TRBV20-1 with TRBJ2-3; a weak D match, TRBD1 (6 bases). With 0 bases removed from V and 4 bases from J, the gap between germline ends came to 14 bases. Germline V gives CDR1 DFQATT, CDR2 SNEGSKA (reference sequence). The CDR3 contains 15 residues. The CDR3 nucleotides are TGCAGTGCTAGAGATCATTCGGCAGGGGCAGATACGCAGTATTTT. Translation: CSARDHSAGADTQYF.

This clone was observed a handful of times. V and J are TRBV10-3 and TRBJ2-1; 8 bases are a match to TRBD1. Losses at the gene ends were 8 bases for V and 7 bases for J; bases not matched to a gene: 13. Germline CDR1 is ENHRY and CDR2 is SYGVKD. The CDR3 contains 15 residues. The CDR3 DNA reads TGTGCCATCGTCCCAGCCGGGACAGGTAATAATGAGCAGTTCTTC. This encodes CAIVPAGTGNNEQFF.

This clone was seen many times. V and J are TRBV19 and TRBJ1-1; D is unclear. This CDR3 spans 14 amino acids. Deletions cut 1 base from V and 5 bases from J, with 11 bases between. From germline, CDR1 is LNHDA and CDR2 SQIVND (reference sequence). CDR3 sequence (DNA): TGTGCCAGTAGTATAGGTGCGTATAGTACTGAAGCTTTCTTT. Protein: CASSIGAYSTEAFF.

This clone was observed once. The chain combines TRBV20-1 with TRBJ2-1, with TRBD2 matching over 9 bases. J lost 8 bases, V lost 5 bases, and 10 bases had no gene match. Germline values: CDR1 DFQATT, CDR2 SNEGSKA (reference sequence). CDR3 length equals 14 residues. The CDR3, as DNA: TGCAGTGCTCGCATGGCGGGAGGGTACTATGAGCAGTTCTTC. Encoded protein: CSARMAGGYYEQFF.

This clone was seen only a few times. CDR3 DNA: TGTGCCAGTTGGGAGGGGACAGGGCAAGGTCAGCCCCAGCATTTT. Translated, it gives CASWEGTGQGQPQHF. This chain connects TRBV12-3 or TRBV12-4 to TRBJ1-5, with 9 bases matching TRBD1. This CDR3 contains 15 residues. V was clipped by 9 bases and J by 6 bases; unmatched bases: 12.

The genes are TRBV12-3 or TRBV12-4 and TRBJ1-1; D gene unclear. The CDR3 spans 12 residues. The V and J ends lost 5 bases and 11 bases respectively, with 15 bases between them. The CDR3 DNA sequence: TGTGCCAGCAGTGTCAAACACGCCCACGCTTTCTTT. It codes for CASSVKHAHAFF.